A selection of T cell receptor beta chains follows, all from one sample in a study of blood T cells in healthy people across ages. TCRdb reprocessed the 5' RACE reads via MiXCR and lists one record per CDR3 protein. The sample includes about 1 million distinct CDR3 sequences, over 35% seen only once; the top ten take approximately 17%. The sequenced sample was blood. Every receptor here comes from a woman in her sixties in good health. CDR3s include the opening cysteine and the closing phenylalanine or tryptophan. The D gene is left open where the match is weak. Size tells how often a clone was seen (once, few, many) or the class of an expanded clone, and some rows leave it out.

>TRBJ2-7|.|TRBV20-1|16|TRBD2
CSARDPGGGRAYEQYF
TGCAGTGCTAGAGATCCTGGGGGCGGGAGGGCCTACGAGCAGTACTTC
>TRBJ2-6|.|TRBV20-1|15|.
CSASPGFSGANVQTF
TGCAGTGCTAGCCCCGGGTTTTCTGGGGCCAACGTCCAGACTTTC
>TRBJ1-2|.|TRBV18|16|.
CASSPGAAGTPGGYTF
TGTGCCAGCTCACCAGGCGCGGCCGGGACTCCCGGAGGCTACACCTTC
>TRBJ2-1|few|TRBV29-1|14|TRBD2
CSVEVQRGYNEQFF
TGCAGCGTTGAAGTCCAGCGGGGATACAATGAGCAGTTCTTC
>TRBJ2-4|.|TRBV7-8|16|TRBD2
CASSLRLAGDENIQYF
TGTGCCAGCAGCCTAAGACTAGCGGGAGACGAAAACATTCAGTACTTC
>TRBJ1-4|.|TRBV19|11|.
CAEREGGKLFF
TGTGCCGAAAGAGAGGGCGGAAAACTGTTTTTT
>TRBJ2-3|.|TRBV6-1|14|.
CASSEISDPDTQYF
TGTGCCAGCAGTGAAATCAGCGACCCAGATACGCAGTATTTT
>TRBJ1-6|.|TRBV27|14|TRBD1
CASRWTGGDSPLHF
TGTGCCAGCAGGTGGACAGGGGGAGATTCACCCCTCCACTTT
>TRBJ1-6|.|TRBV10-3|13|TRBD1
CATTGTGVSPLHF
TGTGCCACCACAGGGACAGGGGTTTCACCCCTCCACTTT
>TRBJ2-5|.|TRBV5-1|15|.
CASSLAGPGGETQYF
TGCGCCAGCAGCTTGGCAGGTCCCGGCGGGGAGACCCAGTACTTC
>TRBJ1-6|.|TRBV14|15|.
CASSPRERDNSPLHF
TGTGCCAGCAGCCCCAGAGAACGGGATAATTCACCCCTCCACTTT
>TRBJ2-7|few|TRBV29-1|11|.
CSVEDTFEQYF
TGCAGCGTGGAAGACACGTTCGAGCAGTACTTC
>TRBJ2-5|.|TRBV10-3|11|.
CAIGDRREQYF
TGTGCCATCGGCGACAGGCGAGAGCAGTACTTC
>TRBJ1-4|.|TRBV20-1|13|.
CSAVPAVGENLFF
TGCAGTGCTGTGCCAGCGGTGGGGGAAAACCTGTTTTTT
>TRBJ2-3|few|TRBV28|15|.
CASSKRLAPVDTQYF
TGTGCCAGCAGTAAACGGCTAGCCCCGGTGGATACGCAGTATTTT
>TRBJ2-7|few|TRBV15|16|.
CATGPGEYPLRYEQYF
TGTGCCACCGGGCCAGGGGAATACCCACTGAGGTACGAGCAGTACTTC
>TRBJ2-3|.|TRBV5-1|14|TRBD1
CASSRDRQSDTQYF
TGCGCCAGCAGCCGGGACAGACAGTCAGATACGCAGTATTTT